These 21 T cell receptor beta chains were sequenced from one sample in a study of cytomegalovirus exposure and HLA in healthy donors listed by TCRdb under 2017. The library relied on the immunoSEQ multiplex PCR assay. A mixture of 60 forward primers for TCR Vbeta segments and 13 reverse primers for TCR Jbeta segments was used in the multiplex PCR. Entries here come from immuneACCESS through TCRdb and include only in-frame sequences with V and J called. Some clones fail to appear in such tables; in the studies checked, an unresolved V gene covers under half of the shortfall, and the cause of the remainder is unknown. The sample profile shows approximately 130,000 clones; 79% of them were found once. The top ten hold about 1% of the sample. The sequenced sample was PBMCs. These receptors were taken from a male donor in good health and CMV-seronegative.

The J gene is TRBJ2-3, the V gene TRBV15; possible D gene TRBD2, 6 bases. V lost 1 base, J lost 4 bases, and 6 bases lay in between. Germline V gene data show CDR1 as LNHNV and CDR2 as YYDKDF (reference sequence). CDR3 length: 13 residues. As DNA, the CDR3 is TGTGCCACCAGCAGAGGGAGGGCAGATACGCAGTATTTT. Translation: CATSRGRADTQYF.

V is TRBV5-4 and J is TRBJ2-5; D not certain. With the DNA end fitting TRBJ2-7 better, the J assignment may be wrong. This CDR3 comprises 12 residues. Germline values: CDR1 SGHNT, CDR2 YYREEE (reference sequence). In nucleotides, the CDR3 is TGTGCCAGCAGCACCATCCCCTACGAGCAGTACTTC. As protein: CASSTIPYEQYF.

This chain connects TRBV9 to TRBJ2-1; 7 bases are a match to TRBD2. The CDR3 totals 15 residues. Germline values: CDR1 SGDLS, CDR2 YYNGEE. V shed 3 bases and J 10 bases; nucleotides not matched to a gene: 13. The CDR3 DNA reads as TGTGCCAGCAGCGGGGGGGGGACGCAAGCCGACGAGCAGTTCTTC. It encodes CASSGGGTQADEQFF. The full variable domain, completed using reference TRBV9 and TRBJ2-1, is DSGVTQTPKHLITATGQRVTLRCSPRSGDLSVYWYQQSLDQGLQFLIQYYNGEERAKGNILERFSAQQFPDLHSELNLSSLELGDSALYFCASSGGGTQADEQFFGPGTRLTVL.

V usage is TRBV10-3 and J usage is TRBJ2-1, with 11 positions matching TRBD2. V lost 11 bases and J lost 5; bases outside the gene matches: 8. Per the germline V gene, CDR1 is ENHRY and CDR2 is SYGVKD. The CDR3 extends over 14 amino acids. The CDR3 nucleotides read TGTGCCTCGGCCGGGACTAGCGGCCACAATGAGCAGTTCTTC. The encoded protein is CASAGTSGHNEQFF.

The genes are TRBV4-1 and TRBJ1-6; 7 nucleotides agree with TRBD1. CDR1 is MGHRA and CDR2 is YSYEKL in the germline V gene. V was clipped by 4 bases and J by 0 bases; unmatched bases: 9. The CDR3 has 18 residues. The CDR3, as DNA: TGCGCCAGCAGCCCCATTACAGGGGAGTCCTCCTATAATTCACCCCTCCACTTT. Protein sequence: CASSPITGESSYNSPLHF.

This chain joins TRBV7-8 and TRBJ1-1; a weak D match, TRBD1 (6 bases). The germline V gene has CDR1 SGHVS and CDR2 FQNEAQ. Trimming took 2 bases from V and 3 from J, leaving 13 bases between them. The CDR3 is 15 amino acids. CDR3 nucleotides: TGTGCCAGCAGCTTATGGGCAGGGGTCGACACTGAAGCTTTCTTT. Amino acid sequence: CASSLWAGVDTEAFF.

This rearrangement joins TRBV28 to TRBJ1-2; no clear D. The length of the CDR3 is 12 residues. Germline lookup yields CDR1 MDHEN and CDR2 SYDVKM. The germline V and J ends were trimmed by 4 bases and 8 bases, with 11 bases remaining between them. The chain's CDR3 is CASSSHLGGYTF. The CDR3 coding sequence is TGTGCCAGCAGTTCCCACCTCGGGGGCTACACCTTC.

The J gene is TRBJ2-1, the V gene TRBV18, with 8 bases lining up with TRBD2. With 2 bases clipped from V and 8 bases from J, the junction kept 5 bases outside the gene matches. Germline CDR1 is KGHSH and CDR2 is LQKENI. There are 14 residues in the CDR3. The CDR3, as DNA: TGTGCCAGCTCACCAGGGACTAGTCGCCATGAGCAGTTCTTC. Amino acid sequence: CASSPGTSRHEQFF.

The chain is built from TRBV2 and TRBJ1-3; a weak D match, TRBD1 (6 bases). The CDR3 sequence is 17 residues long. The V gene's germline CDR1 is SNHLY and CDR2 FYNNEI. V was cut by 1 base and J by 2 bases, with 15 bases left in between. The CDR3 region is CASSEGLAGATGNTIYF. The CDR3 DNA reads as TGTGCCAGCAGTGAAGGTCTCGCGGGGGCCACTGGAAACACCATATATTTT. Looking up the rest from reference TRBV2 and TRBJ1-3 gives the full variable domain: EPEVTQTPSHQVTQMGQEVILRCVPISNHLYFYWYRQILGQKVEFLVSFYNNEISEKSEIFDDQFSVERPDGSNFTLKIRSTKLEDSAMYFCASSEGLAGATGNTIYFGEGSWLTVV.

CDR3 coding DNA: TGTGCCATCAGTGAGGACCAGACGAGCAGGCTGTATGGCTACACCTTC. Translated: CAISEDQTSRLYGYTF. This chain connects TRBV10-3 to TRBJ1-2; no firm D call. The germline CDR1 and CDR2 sequences are ENHRY and SYGVKD. V gave up 2 bases and J gave up 5 bases, with 18 bases separating them. The length of the CDR3 is 16 residues.

The chain has TRBV27 and TRBJ2-1; D perhaps matches TRBD2 (6 bases). CDR1 MNHEY and CDR2 SMNVEV come from the germline V gene (reference sequence). V lost 2 bases and J lost 10, with 12 bases in between. The CDR3 contains 13 residues. CDR3 loop: CASSLASGREQFF. CDR3 in DNA: TGTGCCAGCAGTTTAGCCAGCGGGCGCGAGCAGTTCTTC.

The chain recombines TRBV5-6 with TRBJ2-7, with D possibly matching TRBD1 (6 bases). Germline V gives CDR1 SGHDT, CDR2 YYEEEE. The CDR3 extends over 14 amino acids. Trimming removed 4 bases from V and 2 bases from J, with 13 bases in between. CDR3: CASSLDSNTYEQYF. CDR3 nucleotides: TGTGCCAGCAGCCTGGACAGTAACACCTACGAGCAGTACTTC. The variable domain in full, completed from reference TRBV5-6 and TRBJ2-7, reads DAGVTQSPTHLIKTRGQQVTLRCSPKSGHDTVSWYQQALGQGPQFIFQYYEEEERQRGNFPDRFSGHQFPNYSSELNVNALLLGDSALYLCASSLDSNTYEQYFGPGTRLTVT.

This chain joins TRBV5-4 and TRBJ2-7; 9 bases map to TRBD1. The CDR3 is 13 residues long. Germline V gene sequence: CDR1 SGHNT, CDR2 YYREEE (reference sequence). V lost 5 bases, J lost 2 bases, and 2 bases stayed unmatched. CDR3 residues: CASSWDRAYEQYF. The CDR3 DNA reads TGTGCCAGCAGTTGGGACAGGGCCTACGAGCAGTACTTC. The full variable domain, completed using reference TRBV5-4 and TRBJ2-7, is ETGVTQSPTHLIKTRGQQVTLRCSSQSGHNTVSWYQQALGQGPQFIFQYYREEENGRGNFPPRFSGLQFPNYSSELNVNALELDDSALYLCASSWDRAYEQYFGPGTRLTVT.

This clone has just a few counts. This chain links TRBV6-4 with TRBJ1-1; possibly TRBD1 for D (5 bases). With 6 bases removed from V and 4 bases from J, the gap between germline ends came to 6 bases. Looked up from germline, CDR1 is MRHNA and CDR2 is SNTAGT. The CDR3 sequence is 11 residues long. The chain's CDR3 is CASSQGTEAFF. The CDR3 nucleotides are TGTGCCAGCAGCCAGGGCACTGAAGCTTTCTTT.

The chain couples TRBV27 to TRBJ1-1; D is possibly TRBD1 (6 bases). Trimming removed 6 bases from V and 8 bases from J, with 10 bases in between. Germline lookup yields CDR1 MNHEY and CDR2 SMNVEV (reference sequence). This CDR3 has 11 residues. In DNA, the CDR3 is TGTGCCAGCAGCTTAGGACAGGAAGCTTTCTTT. It translates to CASSLGQEAFF.

V and J are TRBV5-1 and TRBJ2-3, with 11 nucleotides matching TRBD2. V lost 4 bases, J lost 5 bases, and 9 bases stayed unmatched. CDR3 size: 16 residues. The V gene's germline CDR1 is SGHRS and CDR2 YFSETQ. CDR3 residues: CASSPHSGGAVDTQYF. The CDR3 DNA reads TGCGCCAGCAGCCCACATAGCGGGGGGGCCGTAGATACGCAGTATTTT.

V gene TRBV15 combines with J gene TRBJ2-7, with 10 bases fitting TRBD2. The J segment lost 0 bases and the V segment lost 4 bases, leaving 3 bases of the junction unmatched. Germline V gene data show CDR1 as LNHNV and CDR2 as YYDKDF (reference sequence). The CDR3 has 15 residues. Here the CDR3 reads CATSNSGGSSYEQYF. The CDR3, as DNA: TGTGCCACCAGCAATAGCGGGGGGAGCTCCTACGAGCAGTACTTC. Looking up the rest from reference TRBV15 and TRBJ2-7 gives the full variable domain: DAMVIQNPRYQVTQFGKPVTLSCSQTLNHNVMYWYQQKSSQAPKLLFHYYDKDFNNEADTPDNFQSRRPNTSFCFLDIRSPGLGDTAMYLCATSNSGGSSYEQYFGPGTRLTVT.

The genes are TRBV10-1 and TRBJ2-7, with a weak D call TRBD2 (7 bases). The CDR3 covers 18 residues. Germline V gene sequence: CDR1 WNHNN, CDR2 SYGVQD (reference sequence). The V end was cut by 7 bases, the J end by 4 bases, with 29 bases between. CDR3 in amino acids: CASMTPPGGRVRNYEQYF. CDR3 DNA sequence: TGCGCCAGCATGACCCCTCCGGGGGGCCGCGTACGGAATTACGAGCAGTACTTC.

J is TRBJ2-1 and V is TRBV29-1, with TRBD1 matching over 8 bases. The CDR3 extends over 14 amino acids. Germline V gives CDR1 SQVTM, CDR2 ANQGSEA. J gave up 3 bases and V 5 bases, and 6 bases lay outside the gene matches. The CDR3 here is CSVPRDRNYNEQFF. The CDR3 region has the DNA TGCAGCGTTCCAAGGGACAGGAACTACAATGAGCAGTTCTTC.

The chain combines TRBV2 with TRBJ1-4; 7 positions match TRBD1. Germline CDR1 is SNHLY and CDR2 is FYNNEI. CDR3 length: 16 amino acids. V trimming: 2 bases; J trimming: 6 bases; junction bases outside the gene matches: 9. The CDR3 coding sequence is TGTGCCAGCAGTGAATACAGGGGCCCAACCGATGAAAAACTGTTTTTT. It encodes CASSEYRGPTDEKLFF.

The V call is TRBV9, the J call TRBJ2-2, with TRBD2 matching 12 bases. The CDR3 spans 17 residues. Per the germline V gene, CDR1 is SGDLS and CDR2 is YYNGEE. V trimming: 2 bases; J trimming: 0 bases; junction bases outside the gene matches: 2. In DNA, the CDR3 is TGTGCCAGCAGCGTCCTAGCGGGGGGGCCGAACACCGGGGAGCTGTTTTTT. As protein: CASSVLAGGPNTGELFF. The full variable domain, rest sourced from reference TRBV9 and TRBJ2-2, is DSGVTQTPKHLITATGQRVTLRCSPRSGDLSVYWYQQSLDQGLQFLIQYYNGEERAKGNILERFSAQQFPDLHSELNLSSLELGDSALYFCASSVLAGGPNTGELFFGEGSRLTVL.